This paragraph covers one T cell receptor (beta chain) sequence. Its antigen is still unknown. This sample is drawn from a study of T cell responses to AZD1222 COVID-19 vaccine. Findings and limits, study-wide: Spike was spanned by vaccine-associated CD4 TCRs, which were dominant at 160-218 and 743-854.

Measured with immunoSEQ multiplex PCR; TCRdb has only the in-frame clones, and not every one. The table lists 100,000 or so clones, about 86% of them singletons. The sample was peripheral blood, taken on day 0 of AZD1222 vaccination. This receptor was taken from an adult in good health.

Here the CDR3 DNA reads TGTGCCAGCAGTTTAAATCTGTATGGCTACACCTTC. It encodes CASSLNLYGYTF. The chain carries TRBV28 and TRBJ1-2; no reliable D call. The V and J ends lost 2 bases and 5 bases respectively, with 6 bases between them. Germline V gives CDR1 MDHEN, CDR2 SYDVKM. This CDR3 has 12 residues.